The present T cell receptor beta chain was sequenced within a study of T cell repertoires in MIS-A myocarditis. The V and J ends lost 10 bases and 5 bases, in that order; junction bases with no gene match: 10. The CDR3 contains 13 residues. The germline V gene encodes CDR1 SNHLY and CDR2 FYNNEI. The repertoire was sequenced with immunoSEQ multiplex PCR; TCRdb's copy has only in-frame clones and lacks some. Found here are over 12,000 clones, around 70% of them singletons; the top ten hold about 60%. Sequencing used left ventricle heart tissue obtained at autopsy. This chain links TRBV2 with TRBJ2-7, with 8 bases that match TRBD1. This TCR came from a man aged 18 to 30 with fulminant myocarditis from multisystem inflammatory syndrome in adults (MIS-A) after COVID-19. The CDR3 DNA reads TGTGCCACGACGTGGACAGGGTGGAACGAGCAGTACTTC. Protein: CATTWTGWNEQYF.